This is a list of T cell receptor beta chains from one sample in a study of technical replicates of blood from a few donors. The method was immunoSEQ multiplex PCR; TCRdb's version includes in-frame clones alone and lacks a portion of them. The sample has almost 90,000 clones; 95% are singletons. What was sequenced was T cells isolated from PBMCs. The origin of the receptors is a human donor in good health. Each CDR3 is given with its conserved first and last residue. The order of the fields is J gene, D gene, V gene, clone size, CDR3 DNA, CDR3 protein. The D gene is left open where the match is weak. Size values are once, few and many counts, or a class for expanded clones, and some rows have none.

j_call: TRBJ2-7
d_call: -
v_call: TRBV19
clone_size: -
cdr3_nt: TGTGCCAGTAGTTATGCAGGGTCATCCTACGAGCAGTACTTC
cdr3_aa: CASSYAGSSYEQYF

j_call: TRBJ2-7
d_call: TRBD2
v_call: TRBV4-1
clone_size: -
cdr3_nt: TGCGCCAGCAGTCAGTTGGCCTCTAGCGGGAGGACCTACGAGCAGTACTTC
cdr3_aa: CASSQLASSGRTYEQYF

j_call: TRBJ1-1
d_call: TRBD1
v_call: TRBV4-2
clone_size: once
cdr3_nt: TGTGCCAGCAGCCAAGATAGGACAGGAGTCTACACTGAAGCTTTCTTT
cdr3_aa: CASSQDRTGVYTEAFF

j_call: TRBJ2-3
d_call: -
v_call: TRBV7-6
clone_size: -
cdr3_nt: TGTGCCAGCAGCTTAGCGTCGCGGGGTTCAGGCGATACGCAGTATTTT
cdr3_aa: CASSLASRGSGDTQYF

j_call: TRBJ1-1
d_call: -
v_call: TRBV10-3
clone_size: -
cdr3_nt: TGTGCCATCAGTAGCAGGGATGGCACTGAAGCTTTCTTT
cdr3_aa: CAISSRDGTEAFF

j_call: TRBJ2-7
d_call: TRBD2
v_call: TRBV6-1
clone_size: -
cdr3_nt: TGTGCCAGCAGCCCCCTGGGACTAGGCTCCTACGAGCAGTACTTC
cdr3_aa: CASSPLGLGSYEQYF

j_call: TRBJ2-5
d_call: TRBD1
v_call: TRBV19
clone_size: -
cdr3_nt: TGTGCCAGTAGTCCCTATACGACAGGGGAAGAGACCCAGTACTTC
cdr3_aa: CASSPYTTGEETQYF

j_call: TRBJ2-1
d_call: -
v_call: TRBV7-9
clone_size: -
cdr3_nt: TGTGCCAGCAGCCCACCCGGGACTGTCTACAATGAGCAGTTCTTC
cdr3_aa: CASSPPGTVYNEQFF

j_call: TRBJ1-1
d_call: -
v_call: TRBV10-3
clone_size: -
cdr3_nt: TGTGCCATCAGTGATGGCAGGAACACTGAAGCTTTCTTT
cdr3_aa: CAISDGRNTEAFF

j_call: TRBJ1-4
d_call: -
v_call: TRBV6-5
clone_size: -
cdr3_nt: TGTGCCAGCAGTTCCACAGGGACGGATGAAAAACTGTTTTTT
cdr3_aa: CASSSTGTDEKLFF

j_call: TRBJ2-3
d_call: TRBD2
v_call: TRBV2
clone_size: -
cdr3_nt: TGTGCCAGCAGAAGCGGGGGGATAGATACGCAGTATTTT
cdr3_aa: CASRSGGIDTQYF

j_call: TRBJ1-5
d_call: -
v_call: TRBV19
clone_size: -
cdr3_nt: TGTGCCAGTAGTATAGACAGGGAAGTGGGTCAGCCCCAGCATTTT
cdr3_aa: CASSIDREVGQPQHF

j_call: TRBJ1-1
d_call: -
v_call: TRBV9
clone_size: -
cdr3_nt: TGTGCCAGCAGCGTAGGACAGCTTAACACTGAAGCTTTCTTT
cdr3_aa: CASSVGQLNTEAFF

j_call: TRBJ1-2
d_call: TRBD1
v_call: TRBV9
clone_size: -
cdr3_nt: TGTGCCAGCAGCGTATATGGGACAGTTGATGGCTACACCTTC
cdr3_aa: CASSVYGTVDGYTF

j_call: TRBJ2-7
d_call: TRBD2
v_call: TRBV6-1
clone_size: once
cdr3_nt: TGTGCCAGCAGTGAAGAGGTGAGCGGGAGTGCCTACGAGCAGTACTTC
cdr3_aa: CASSEEVSGSAYEQYF

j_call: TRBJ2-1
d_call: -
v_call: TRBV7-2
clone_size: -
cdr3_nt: TGTGCCAGCAGCTTTACGGGAGTGTTAAATGAGCAGTTCTTC
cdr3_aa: CASSFTGVLNEQFF

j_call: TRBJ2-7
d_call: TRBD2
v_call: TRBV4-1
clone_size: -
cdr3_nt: TGCGCCAGCAGCCAAGATGGTAGCGGGAGTAAGTACGAGCAGTACTTC
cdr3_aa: CASSQDGSGSKYEQYF

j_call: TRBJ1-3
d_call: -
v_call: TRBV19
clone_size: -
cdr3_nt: TGTGCCAGCAGACCTTCGCCCAAGAAACCGGGACACGCTGGAAACACCATATATTTT
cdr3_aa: CASRPSPKKPGHAGNTIYF

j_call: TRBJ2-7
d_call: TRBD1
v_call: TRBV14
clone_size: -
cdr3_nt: TGTGCCAGCAGGAGGGACAGAGCCTACGAGCAGTACTTC
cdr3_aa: CASRRDRAYEQYF

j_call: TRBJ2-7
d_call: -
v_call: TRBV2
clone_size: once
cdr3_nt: TGTGCCAGCAGGTTTAACAGCTACGAGCAGTACTTC
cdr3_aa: CASRFNSYEQYF

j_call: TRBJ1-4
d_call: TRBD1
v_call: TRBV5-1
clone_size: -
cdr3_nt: TGCGCCAGCAGCTTGGATCAGGGGGCAGGTGAAAAACTGTTTTTT
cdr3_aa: CASSLDQGAGEKLFF

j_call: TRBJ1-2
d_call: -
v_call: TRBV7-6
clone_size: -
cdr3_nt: TGTGCCAGCAGCCCAGTCCACTATGGCTACACCTTC
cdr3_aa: CASSPVHYGYTF

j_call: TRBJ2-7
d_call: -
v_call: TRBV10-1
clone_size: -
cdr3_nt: TGCGCCAGCAAGGGGGAACCCAACGAGCAGTACTTC
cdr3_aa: CASKGEPNEQYF

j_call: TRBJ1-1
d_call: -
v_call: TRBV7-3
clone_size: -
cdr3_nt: TGTGCCAGCAGCTTAGGGGGGGCGTCGAACACTGAAGCTTTCTTT
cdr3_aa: CASSLGGASNTEAFF

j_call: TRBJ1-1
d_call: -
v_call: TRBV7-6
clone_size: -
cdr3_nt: TGTGCCAGCAGCTTAGCACAGATGAACACTGAAGCTTTCTTT
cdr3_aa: CASSLAQMNTEAFF

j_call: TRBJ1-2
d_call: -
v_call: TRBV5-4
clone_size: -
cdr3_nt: TGTGCCAGCAGCTTGGCCGGGGGACCGTCTAACTATGGCTACACCTTC
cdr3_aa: CASSLAGGPSNYGYTF

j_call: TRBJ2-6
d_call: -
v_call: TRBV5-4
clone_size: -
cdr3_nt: TGTGCCAGCAGCTCGGGCTCTGGGGCCAACGTCCTGACTTTC
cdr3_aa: CASSSGSGANVLTF

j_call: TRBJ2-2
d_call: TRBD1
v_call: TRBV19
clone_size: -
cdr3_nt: TGTGCCAGTAGTATAGGGGACAGGTACACCGGGGAGCTGTTTTTT
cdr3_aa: CASSIGDRYTGELFF

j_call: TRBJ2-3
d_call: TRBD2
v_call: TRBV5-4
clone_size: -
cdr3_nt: TGTGCCAGCAGCCGGGAGGGCGGCACAGATACGCAGTATTTT
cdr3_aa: CASSREGGTDTQYF

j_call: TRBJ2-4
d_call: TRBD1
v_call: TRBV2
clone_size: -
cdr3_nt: TGTGCCAGGAGAGACAGGGTCGACGGCATTCAGTACTTC
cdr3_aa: CARRDRVDGIQYF

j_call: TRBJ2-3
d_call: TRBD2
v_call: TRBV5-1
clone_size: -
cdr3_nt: TGCGCCAGCACCAGGACTAGCGCCACAGATACGCAGTATTTT
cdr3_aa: CASTRTSATDTQYF

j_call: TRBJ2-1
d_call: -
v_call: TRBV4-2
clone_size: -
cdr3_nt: TGTGCCAGCAGCCAAGGCACAGGGGAGGACGATGAGCAGTTCTTC
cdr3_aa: CASSQGTGEDDEQFF

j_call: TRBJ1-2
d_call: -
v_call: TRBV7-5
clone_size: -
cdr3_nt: TGTGTCAGAAGCTTCCGGGACACTAAAATTTATGGCTACACCTTC
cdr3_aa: CVRSFRDTKIYGYTF

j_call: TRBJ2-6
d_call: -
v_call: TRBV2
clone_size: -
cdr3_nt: TGTGCCAGCAGTGCTGTATTCTCTGGGGCCAACGTCCTGACTTTC
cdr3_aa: CASSAVFSGANVLTF

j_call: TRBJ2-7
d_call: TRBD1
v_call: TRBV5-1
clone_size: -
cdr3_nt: TGCGCCAGCAGCTTGGGTCCGGGACAGGGAGTCTACGAGCAGTACTTC
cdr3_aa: CASSLGPGQGVYEQYF

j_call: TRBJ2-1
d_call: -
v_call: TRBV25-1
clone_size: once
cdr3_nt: TGTGCCAGCGGAACGCGCCTGCGGCGGGGTGAGCAGTTCTTC
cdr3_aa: CASGTRLRRGEQFF

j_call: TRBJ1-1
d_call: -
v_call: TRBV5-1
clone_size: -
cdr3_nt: TGCGCCAGCAGCTTGGAGAGGGTGAACACTGAAGCTTTCTTT
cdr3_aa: CASSLERVNTEAFF

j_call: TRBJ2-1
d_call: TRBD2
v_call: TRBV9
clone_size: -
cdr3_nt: TGTGCCAGCGGCGCTGGGGGACTAGCAAACGATGAGCAGTTCTTC
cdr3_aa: CASGAGGLANDEQFF

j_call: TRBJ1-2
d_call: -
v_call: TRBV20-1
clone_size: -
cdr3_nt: TGCAGTGCTATGGGGCAGTATGGCTACACCTTC
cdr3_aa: CSAMGQYGYTF

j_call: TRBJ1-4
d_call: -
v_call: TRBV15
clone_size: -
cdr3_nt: TGTGCCACCAGCAGAGATCTGGAAAAACTGTTTTTT
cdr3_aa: CATSRDLEKLFF

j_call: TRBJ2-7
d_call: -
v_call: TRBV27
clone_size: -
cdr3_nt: TGTGCCAGCAGCACCTTGGGGGGGGGCACCTACGAGCAGTACTTC
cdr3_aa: CASSTLGGGTYEQYF

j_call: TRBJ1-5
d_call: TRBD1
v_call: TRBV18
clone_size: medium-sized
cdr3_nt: TGTGCCAGCTCACCACCTGACAGGGCCAATCAGCCCCAGCATTTT
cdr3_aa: CASSPPDRANQPQHF

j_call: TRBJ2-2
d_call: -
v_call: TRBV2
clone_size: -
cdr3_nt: TGTGCCAGCAGTGAACAGAACACCGGGGAGCTGTTTTTT
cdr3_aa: CASSEQNTGELFF

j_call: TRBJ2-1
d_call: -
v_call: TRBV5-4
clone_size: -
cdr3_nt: TGTGCCAGCAGCTTTGTATCCGGGATACTTAGTGAGCAGTTCTTC
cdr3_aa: CASSFVSGILSEQFF

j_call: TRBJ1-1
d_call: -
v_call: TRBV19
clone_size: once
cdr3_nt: TGTGCCAGTAGTCAGCGGGGTACGGAAGCTTTCTTT
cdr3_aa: CASSQRGTEAFF

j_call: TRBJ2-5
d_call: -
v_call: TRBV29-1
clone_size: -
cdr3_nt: TGCAGCGTTGAAGTCACTATTTACCAAGAGACCCAGTACTTC
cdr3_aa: CSVEVTIYQETQYF

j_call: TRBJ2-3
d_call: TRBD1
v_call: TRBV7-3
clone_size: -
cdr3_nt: TGTGCCAGCAGACCTTACAGGGGAGGCACAGATACGCAGTATTTT
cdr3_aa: CASRPYRGGTDTQYF

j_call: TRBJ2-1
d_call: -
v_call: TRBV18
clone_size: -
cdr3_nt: TGTGCCAGCTCACCCTCCTATCACAATGAGCAGTTCTTC
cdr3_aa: CASSPSYHNEQFF

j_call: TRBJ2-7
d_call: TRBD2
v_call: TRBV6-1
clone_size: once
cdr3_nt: TGTGCCAGCAGTGCCCTTTTCGGGGGGTTCTCCTACGAGCAGTACTTC
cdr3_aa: CASSALFGGFSYEQYF

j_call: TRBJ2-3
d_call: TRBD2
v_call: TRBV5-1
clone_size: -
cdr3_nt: TGCGCCAGCTATAAGGAGCGGGGTACTAGCACAGATACGCAGTATTTT
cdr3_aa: CASYKERGTSTDTQYF

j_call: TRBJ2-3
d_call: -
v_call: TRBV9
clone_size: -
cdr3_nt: TGTGCCAGCAGCGTAGTCGGGGAGCTCCCAGATACGCAGTATTTT
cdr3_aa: CASSVVGELPDTQYF

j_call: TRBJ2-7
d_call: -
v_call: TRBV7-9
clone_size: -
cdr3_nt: TGTGCCAGCAGCGAAACAGGGAATAGCGAGCAGTACTTC
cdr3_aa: CASSETGNSEQYF

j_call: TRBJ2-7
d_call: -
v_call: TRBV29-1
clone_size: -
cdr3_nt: TGCAGCGTTGAAGATGTCCAGGGCACGGTGGACGAGCAGTACTTC
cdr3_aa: CSVEDVQGTVDEQYF

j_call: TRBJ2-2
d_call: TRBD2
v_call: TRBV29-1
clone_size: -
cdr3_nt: TGCAGCGTTGAAAGGCCTAGCGGGAGAGGGAACACCGGGGAGCTGTTTTTT
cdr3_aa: CSVERPSGRGNTGELFF

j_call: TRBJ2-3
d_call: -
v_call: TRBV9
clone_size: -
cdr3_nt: TGTGCCAGCAGCGGAGGAGGGCTTATGATCACAGATACGCAGTATTTT
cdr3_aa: CASSGGGLMITDTQYF

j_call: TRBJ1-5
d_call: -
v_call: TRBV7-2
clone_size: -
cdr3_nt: TGTGCCAGCAGCCCGGACAGCCAGCCCCAGCATTTT
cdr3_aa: CASSPDSQPQHF

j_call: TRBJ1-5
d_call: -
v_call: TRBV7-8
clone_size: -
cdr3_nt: TGTGCCAGCAGCTACACCTCAGGGTCCGGCAATCAGCCCCAGCATTTT
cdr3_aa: CASSYTSGSGNQPQHF

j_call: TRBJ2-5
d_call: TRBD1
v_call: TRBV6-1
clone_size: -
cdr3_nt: TGTGCCAGCAGGGACAGGGGGCGCCCAGAGACCCAGTACTTC
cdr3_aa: CASRDRGRPETQYF

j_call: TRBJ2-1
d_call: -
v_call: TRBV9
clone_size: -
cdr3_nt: TGTGCCAGCAGCCAGGGGCGTGAGCAGTTCTTC
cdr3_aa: CASSQGREQFF

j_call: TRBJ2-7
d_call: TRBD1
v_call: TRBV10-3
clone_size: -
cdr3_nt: TGTGCCATCAGCCGGGACAGGGGATCTTACGAGCAGTACTTC
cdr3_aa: CAISRDRGSYEQYF